The entry below describes one TCR beta chain. The data were taken from a study of blood T cell repertoires in COVID-19. Overall study: PBMCs, B-cell-depleted T cells, or T cells were the source of the cDNA or gDNA that made up the material.

Source study methods: Reference gene primer amplification gave nucleated cell count estimates. The method was immunoSEQ multiplex PCR; TCRdb's version includes in-frame clones alone and lacks a portion of them. V and J calls and clone size come straight from that table; D and trimming were deduced from the DNA. The sample shows 140,000 to 150,000 clones, around four fifths of them seen only once. Two consecutive negative NP/OP PCR tests, clearance, or resolved symptoms defined Cohort 3 recovery. The CDR3 extends over 16 amino acids. V gave up 4 bases and J gave up 7 bases, with 19 bases separating them. Germline-derived CDR1 and CDR2 are MGHRA and YSYEKL.

This chain joins TRBV4-1 and TRBJ1-4, with D uncertain. Sequencing was done on a sample of PBMCs or T cells enriched from blood (not recorded which). The TCR originated in a woman aged 40 to 50 who had recovered from COVID-19. The CDR3 loop reads CASSPFGSAVGEKLFF. Written as DNA, the CDR3 is TGCGCCAGCAGCCCATTCGGGTCGGCAGTGGGTGAAAAACTGTTTTTT.